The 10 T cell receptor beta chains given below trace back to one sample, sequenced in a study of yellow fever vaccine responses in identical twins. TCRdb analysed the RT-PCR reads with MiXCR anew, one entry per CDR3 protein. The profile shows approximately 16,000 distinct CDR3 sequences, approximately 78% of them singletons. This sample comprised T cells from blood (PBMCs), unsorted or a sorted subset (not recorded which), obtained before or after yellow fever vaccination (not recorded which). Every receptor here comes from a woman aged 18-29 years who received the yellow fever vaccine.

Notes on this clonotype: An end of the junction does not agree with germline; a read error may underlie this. The CDR3, as DNA: TGTGCCAGCAGGCAAGAATCCGGGACACCAACGAGGGAGCAGTACTTC. It encodes CASRQESGTPTREQYF. This chain connects TRBV4-2 to TRBJ2-7, with D perhaps TRBD1 (6 bases). CDR3 length: 16 amino acids. Germline assignment: CDR1 LGHNA and CDR2 YNFKEQ.

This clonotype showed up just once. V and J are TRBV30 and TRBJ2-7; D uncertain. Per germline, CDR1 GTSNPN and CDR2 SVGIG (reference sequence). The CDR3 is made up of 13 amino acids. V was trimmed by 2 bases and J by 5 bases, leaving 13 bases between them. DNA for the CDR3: TGTGCCTGGAGTCCCGTAGGTTCCCACGAGCAGTACTTC. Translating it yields CAWSPVGSHEQYF.

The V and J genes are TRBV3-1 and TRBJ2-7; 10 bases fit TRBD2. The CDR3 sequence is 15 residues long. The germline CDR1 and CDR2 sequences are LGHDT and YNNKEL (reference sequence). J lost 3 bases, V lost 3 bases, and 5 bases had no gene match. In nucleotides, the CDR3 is TGTGCCAGCAGCCAGGCTAGCGGGGGAGGCTACGAGCAGTACTTC. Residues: CASSQASGGGYEQYF.

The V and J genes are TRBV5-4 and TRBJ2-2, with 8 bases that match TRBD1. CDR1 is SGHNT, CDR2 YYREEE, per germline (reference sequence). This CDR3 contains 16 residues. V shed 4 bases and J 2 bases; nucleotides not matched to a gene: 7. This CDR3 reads CASSTKTGGNTGELFF. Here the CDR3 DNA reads TGTGCCAGCAGCACAAAAACAGGGGGAAACACCGGGGAGCTGTTTTTT.

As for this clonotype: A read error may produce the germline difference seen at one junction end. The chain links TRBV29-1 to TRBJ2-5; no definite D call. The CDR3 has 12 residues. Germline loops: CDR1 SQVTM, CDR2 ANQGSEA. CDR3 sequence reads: CSVEAIQETRYF. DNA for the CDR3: TGCAGCGTTGAGGCGATACAAGAGACCCGGTACTTC. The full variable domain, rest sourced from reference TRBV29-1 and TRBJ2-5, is SAVISQKPSRDICQRGTSLTIQCQVDSQVTMMFWYRQQPGQSLTLIATANQGSEATYESGFVIDKFPISRPNLTFSTLTVSNMSPEDSSIYLCSVEAIQETRYFGPGTRLLVL.

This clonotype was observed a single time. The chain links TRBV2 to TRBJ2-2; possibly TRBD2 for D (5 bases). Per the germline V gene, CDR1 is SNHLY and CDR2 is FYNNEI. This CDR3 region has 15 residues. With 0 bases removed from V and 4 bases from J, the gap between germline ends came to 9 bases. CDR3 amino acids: CASSEASVGTGELFF. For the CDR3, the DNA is TGTGCCAGCAGTGAAGCTAGCGTCGGCACCGGGGAGCTGTTTTTT.

The CDR3 spells CSVAPLTDTQYF. In DNA, the CDR3 is TGCAGCGTTGCCCCCTTGACAGATACGCAGTATTTT. This chain uses TRBV29-1 with TRBJ2-3; no clear D. Germline loops: CDR1 SQVTM, CDR2 ANQGSEA. This CDR3 contains 12 residues. The ends were cut back, 4 bases at V and 3 bases at J, with 8 bases in the middle.

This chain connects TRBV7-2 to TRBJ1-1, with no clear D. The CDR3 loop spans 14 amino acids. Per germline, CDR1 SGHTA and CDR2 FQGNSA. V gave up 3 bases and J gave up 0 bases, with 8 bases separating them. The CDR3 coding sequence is TGTGCCAGCAGCTTTTGGGAGCTGAACACTGAAGCTTTCTTT. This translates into CASSFWELNTEAFF.

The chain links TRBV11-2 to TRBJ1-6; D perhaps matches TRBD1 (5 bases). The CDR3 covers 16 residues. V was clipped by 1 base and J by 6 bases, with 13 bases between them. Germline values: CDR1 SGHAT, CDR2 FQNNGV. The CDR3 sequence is CASSLGTDSANSPLHF. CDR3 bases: TGTGCCAGCAGCTTAGGGACCGACAGTGCTAATTCACCCCTCCACTTT.

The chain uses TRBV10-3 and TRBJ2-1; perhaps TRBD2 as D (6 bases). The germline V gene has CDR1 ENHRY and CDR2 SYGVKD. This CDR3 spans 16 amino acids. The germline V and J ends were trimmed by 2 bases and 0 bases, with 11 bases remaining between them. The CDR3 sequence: CAISEVASDSYNEQFF. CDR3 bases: TGTGCCATCAGTGAGGTCGCTAGCGACTCCTACAATGAGCAGTTCTTC.